This T cell receptor beta chain came from a study of T cell repertoires in aging, cancer and after chemotherapy. Study-level results: Healthy donors lost TCR diversity with age mainly through richness, cancer patients through richness and evenness. Compared with age-matched healthy donors, untreated hematological or solid cancer patients showed higher blood TCR clonality.

This clonotype is labeled medium-sized (0.01 to 0.1%). Antigen unknown. The template was genomic DNA from peripheral blood, not RNA. Multiplex touch-down PCR with TRB-A/B primers amplified rearranged V-D-J TRB sequences. Using its own MiXCR run on the multiplex PCR reads, TCRdb lists one record per CDR3 protein. The table lists about 5,800 distinct CDR3 sequences, roughly a quarter of them singletons. The V end was cut by 5 bases, the J end by 6 bases, with 14 bases between. Germline CDR1 is SQVTM and CDR2 is ANQGSEA. This CDR3 region has 12 residues. This chain uses TRBV29-1 with TRBJ2-7; D not certain. The clonotype originates from a human donor with a blood cancer. The sample comprised blood. CDR3 in DNA: TGCAGCGTTAAAAGGGTCGGCATCGAGCAGTACTTC. Its translation: CSVKRVGIEQYF.